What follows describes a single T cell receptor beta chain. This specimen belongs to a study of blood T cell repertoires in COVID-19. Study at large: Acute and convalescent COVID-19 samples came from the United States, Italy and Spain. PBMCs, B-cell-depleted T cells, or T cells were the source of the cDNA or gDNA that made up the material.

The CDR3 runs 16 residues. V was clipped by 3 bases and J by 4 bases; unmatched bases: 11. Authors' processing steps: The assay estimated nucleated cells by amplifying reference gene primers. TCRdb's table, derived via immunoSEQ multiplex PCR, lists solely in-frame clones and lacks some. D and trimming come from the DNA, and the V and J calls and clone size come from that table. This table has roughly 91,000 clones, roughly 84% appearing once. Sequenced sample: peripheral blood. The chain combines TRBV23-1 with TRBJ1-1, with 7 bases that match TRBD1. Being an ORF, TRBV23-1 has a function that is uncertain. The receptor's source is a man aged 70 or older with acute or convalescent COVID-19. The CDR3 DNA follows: TGCGCCAGCAGTCACCTAGGGGGGACAGTTCTCACTGAAGCTTTCTTT. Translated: CASSHLGGTVLTEAFF.